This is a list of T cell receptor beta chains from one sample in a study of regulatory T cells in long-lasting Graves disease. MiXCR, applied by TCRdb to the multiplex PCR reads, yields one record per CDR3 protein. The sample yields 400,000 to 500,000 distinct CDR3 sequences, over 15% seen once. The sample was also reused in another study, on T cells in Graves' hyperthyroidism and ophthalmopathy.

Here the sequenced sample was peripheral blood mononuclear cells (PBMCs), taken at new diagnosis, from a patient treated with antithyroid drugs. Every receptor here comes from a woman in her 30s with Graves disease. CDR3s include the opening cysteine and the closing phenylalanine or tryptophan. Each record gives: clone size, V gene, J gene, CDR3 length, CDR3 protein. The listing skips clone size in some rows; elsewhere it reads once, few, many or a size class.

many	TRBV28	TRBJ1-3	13	CASSPPSGNTIYF
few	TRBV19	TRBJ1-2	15	CASSVSTGGDYGYTF
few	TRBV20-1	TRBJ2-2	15	CSARVIAANTGELFF
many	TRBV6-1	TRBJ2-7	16	CASIDSEADRAYEQYF
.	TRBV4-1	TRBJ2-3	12	CASSHITDTQYF
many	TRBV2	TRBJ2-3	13	CASSLTSGDTQYF
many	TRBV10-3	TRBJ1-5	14	CAIKDSYSNQPQHF
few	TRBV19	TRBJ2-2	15	CASSTLDLIAGELFF
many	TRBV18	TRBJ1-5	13	CASSPDRPQPQHF
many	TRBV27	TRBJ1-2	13	CASRLGGNYGYTF
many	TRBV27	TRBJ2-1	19	CASSLVQPGLAGRDNEQFF
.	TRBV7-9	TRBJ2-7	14	CASSLSHRPGEQYF
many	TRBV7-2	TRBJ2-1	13	CASSQGLAGVVFF
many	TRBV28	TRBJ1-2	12	CASSPLDYGYTF
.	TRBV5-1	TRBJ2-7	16	CASSSGKDRGYNEQYF
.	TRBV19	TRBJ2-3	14	CASIWTSGTDTQYF
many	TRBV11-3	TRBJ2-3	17	CASSLDRGGTGADTQYF
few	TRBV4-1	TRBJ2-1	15	CASSAQETLATEQFF
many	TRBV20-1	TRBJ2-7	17	CSAPAVLAGGLGGEQYF
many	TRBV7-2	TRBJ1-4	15	CASSEQGGLIGKLFF
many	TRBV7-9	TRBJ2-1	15	CASSPGSLGHNEQFF
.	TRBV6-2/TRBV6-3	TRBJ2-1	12	CAGSYGQDQQFF
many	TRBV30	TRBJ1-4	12	CALMTGSEKLFF
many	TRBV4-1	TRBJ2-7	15	CASSQELVGTYEQYF
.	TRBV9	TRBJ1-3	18	CASSPRPGTATSGNTIYF
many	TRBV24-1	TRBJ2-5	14	CATSARGSTETQYF
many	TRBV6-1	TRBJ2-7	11	CASSPGIKQYF
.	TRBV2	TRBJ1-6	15	CASSARDRRNSPLHF
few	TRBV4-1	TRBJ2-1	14	CASSLLTSRVEQFF
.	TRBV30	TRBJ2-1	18	CASSPGTSGDSSYNEQFF
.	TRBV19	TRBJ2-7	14	CASSISDRAYEQYF
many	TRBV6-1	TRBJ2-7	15	CASSEMEVTSYEQYF
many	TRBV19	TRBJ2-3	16	CASSLRASPKPDTQYF
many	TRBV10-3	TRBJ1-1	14	CAISEARGRTEAFF
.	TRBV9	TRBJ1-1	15	CASTPMGQATTEAFF
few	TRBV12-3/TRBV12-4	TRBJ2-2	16	CASTSGSLPFTGELFF
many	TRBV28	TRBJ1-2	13	CASSFGGRYGYTF
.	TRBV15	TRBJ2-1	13	CATSRNRDSEQFF
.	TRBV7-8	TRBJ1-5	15	CASSPARHFSQPQHF
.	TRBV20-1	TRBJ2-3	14	CSAPSGSVKDTQYF
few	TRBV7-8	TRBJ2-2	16	CASSLRSGSDTGELFF
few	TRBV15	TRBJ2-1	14	CATSRVGGDNEQFF
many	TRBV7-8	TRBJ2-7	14	CASSFIAGGVEQYF
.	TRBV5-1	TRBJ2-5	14	CASSLEGTLETQYF
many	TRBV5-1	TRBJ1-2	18	CASSLVPEKTTVKHGYTF
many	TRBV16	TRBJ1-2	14	CASSQDTGGGGYTF
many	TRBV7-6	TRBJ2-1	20	CASSLVGTSGRTLAPGEQFF
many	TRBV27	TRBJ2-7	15	CASRLWGSGTQEQYF
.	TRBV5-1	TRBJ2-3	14	CASSFRTDEGTQYF
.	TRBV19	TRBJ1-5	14	CANLDRPSNQPQHF
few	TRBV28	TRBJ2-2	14	CASKGQVEVGELFF